Given below is one T cell receptor beta chain in context. The assay was immunoSEQ multiplex PCR, and TCRdb's table has in-frame clones only and misses some. The table records 270,000 or so clones, around 90% of them present only once. These data are taken from a study of blood T cell repertoires in COVID-19. Study summary: The study drew acute and convalescent COVID-19 samples from the United States, Italy and Spain. T cells, B-cell-depleted T cells, or PBMCs supplied cDNA or gDNA.

Per the germline V gene, CDR1 is SNHLY and CDR2 is FYNNEI. J was trimmed by 2 bases and V by 6 bases; bases with no gene match: 14. The CDR3 has 18 residues. This study enrolled people aged about 18 to 100 from around 26 US geographic areas. Participants' own reports of clinical history determined their cohort assignment. The chain joins TRBV2 to TRBJ1-2; 11 bases match TRBD1. The sequence was collected from a woman in her forties with acute COVID-19. The sample comprised PBMCs or T cells enriched from blood (not recorded which). Here the CDR3 DNA reads TGTGCCAGCAGCCGACGCACGCCGGGACAGGGGGGAAACTATGGCTACACCTTC. This gives the protein CASSRRTPGQGGNYGYTF.